This section outlines one TCR beta chain sequence together with its context. As yet, its antigen is unknown. The sample belongs to a study of T cells in Graves' hyperthyroidism and ophthalmopathy. Study conclusions and caveats: The model predicted ophthalmopathy a median roughly six months before onset.

Using RNA transcripts as the source, TCR beta CDR3 regions were amplified. Primed by the HTBI set, a first-round RT-PCR was run on the TCR CDR3. TCRdb reanalysed the multiplex PCR reads using MiXCR and keeps one entry per CDR3 protein. The sample lists a few hundred thousand distinct CDR3 sequences; about a sixth were seen once. Trimming stripped 0 bases from V and 3 bases from J, with 11 bases between. Germline V CDR1 and CDR2: GTSNPN, SVGIG (reference sequence). CDR3 length equals 14 residues. The chain combines TRBV30 with TRBJ1-1, with a tentative D call TRBD1 (6 bases). The sample taken for sequencing was blood. The receptor's source is a woman aged 45-65 years with Graves' hyperthyroidism. CDR3: CAWSVVGGDTEAFF. DNA for the CDR3: TGTGCCTGGAGTGTGGTTGGGGGCGACACTGAAGCTTTCTTT.